These 2 T cell receptor beta chains share one sample of origin, sequenced in a study of cytomegalovirus exposure and HLA in healthy donors. With 60 Vbeta and 13 Jbeta primers, the PCR was carried out. Only in-frame clones appear in the TCRdb table, and some are missing; sequencing was by immunoSEQ multiplex PCR. Found here are about 210,000 clones, roughly 90% of them singletons; the top ten hold around 0.34%. The sample taken for sequencing was PBMCs. The receptors shown here come from a woman aged 25 to 39 in good health and CMV-seronegative.

This chain links TRBV2 with TRBJ2-5; D perhaps matches TRBD1 (6 bases). This CDR3 comprises 13 residues. V gave up 4 bases and J gave up 2 bases, with 8 bases separating them. Germline V gene data show CDR1 as SNHLY and CDR2 as FYNNEI. In DNA, the CDR3 is TGTGCCAGCAGTGTTAGGGGGCAAGAGACCCAGTACTTC. Protein: CASSVRGQETQYF.

V is TRBV7-9 and J is TRBJ1-1, with D possibly being TRBD1 (6 bases). Germline values: CDR1 SEHNR, CDR2 FQNEAQ (reference sequence). The CDR3 extends over 15 amino acids. V lost 5 bases and J 3 bases, leaving 16 bases between the germline ends. The CDR3 protein is CASSPIRGFDTEAFF. The CDR3 DNA follows: TGTGCCAGCAGCCCCATAAGGGGGTTCGACACTGAAGCTTTCTTT.